This T cell receptor (beta chain) was retrieved from a study of identical twins. This clonotype was found a few times. Each CDR3 protein gets one entry after TCRdb re-called the 5' RACE reads with MiXCR. Counted here are about 490,000 distinct CDR3 sequences, 15% occurring once; the ten biggest clones make up 0.44%. This CDR3 has 19 amino acids. V lost 3 bases and J lost 6; bases outside the gene matches: 15. Per the germline V gene, CDR1 is MNHNS and CDR2 is SASEGT. These data are also associated with another study on yellow fever vaccine responses in identical twins.

Material: CD4+ T cells sorted from blood. The clonotype comes from a woman in her late teens or twenties in good health. This chain links TRBV6-1 with TRBJ2-2; 11 bases align to TRBD2. The DNA of the CDR3 is TGTGCCAGCAGTGAGAAACTCTCTACTAGCGGGAGTTCACCCGGGGAGCTGTTTTTT. Amino acids: CASSEKLSTSGSSPGELFF.